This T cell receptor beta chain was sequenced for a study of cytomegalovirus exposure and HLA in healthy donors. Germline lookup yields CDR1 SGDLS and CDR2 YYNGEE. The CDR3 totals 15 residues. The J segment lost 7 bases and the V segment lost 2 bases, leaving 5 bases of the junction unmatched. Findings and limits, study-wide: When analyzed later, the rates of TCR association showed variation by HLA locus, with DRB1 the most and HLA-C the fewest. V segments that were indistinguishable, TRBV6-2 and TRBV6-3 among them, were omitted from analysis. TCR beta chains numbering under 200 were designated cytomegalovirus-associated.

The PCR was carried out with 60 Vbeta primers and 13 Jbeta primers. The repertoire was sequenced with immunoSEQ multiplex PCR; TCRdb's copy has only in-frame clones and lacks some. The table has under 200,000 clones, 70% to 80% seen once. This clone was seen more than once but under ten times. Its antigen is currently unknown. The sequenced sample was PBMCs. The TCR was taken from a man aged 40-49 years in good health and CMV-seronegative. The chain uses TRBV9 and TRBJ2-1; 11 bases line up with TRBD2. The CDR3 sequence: CASSVTSGSGNEQFF. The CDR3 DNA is TGTGCCAGCAGCGTCACTAGCGGGAGCGGGAATGAGCAGTTCTTC.